This is a list of T cell receptor beta chains from one sample in a study of T cell responses to AZD1222 COVID-19 vaccine. Measured with immunoSEQ multiplex PCR; TCRdb has only the in-frame clones, and not every one. The sample lists approximately 110,000 clones; 85% to 90% were seen once. The source material was peripheral blood, sampled on day 0 of AZD1222 vaccination. Receptors originate from an adult in good health. CDR3s include the opening cysteine and the closing phenylalanine or tryptophan. The D gene is left open where the match is weak. A row's size may be missing; if present it is once, few, many or a size class.

TGTGCCAGCAGACTACAGGGCTCGGGCTACACCTTC CASRLQGSGYTF TRBJ1-2 TRBV12-3/TRBV12-4 NA NA
TGCGCCAGCAGCTTGGTGGGGACAGGAGGCAATGAAAAACTGTTTTTT CASSLVGTGGNEKLFF TRBJ1-4 TRBV5-1 TRBD1 NA
TGTGCCAGCAGTGAAGCGGACGGACAAGAGACCCAGTACTTC CASSEADGQETQYF TRBJ2-5 TRBV6-1 NA NA
TGTGCCAGCAGTTTCGACAGGGGACCTTTGGAGGAGCAGTACTTC CASSFDRGPLEEQYF TRBJ2-7 TRBV6-5 TRBD1 NA
TGTGCCAGCAGTGCGCAGGTTAGCAATCAGCCCCAGCATTTT CASSAQVSNQPQHF TRBJ1-5 TRBV2 NA NA
TGTGCCAGCACCGGACCTTACAATGAGCAGTTCTTC CASTGPYNEQFF TRBJ2-1 TRBV5-5 NA NA
TGTGCCAGCAGTTACCCCCTTATCGGACCTGGGGCCAACGTCCTGACTTTC CASSYPLIGPGANVLTF TRBJ2-6 TRBV6-2/TRBV6-3 NA NA
TGTGCCAGCAGTGGTCACACTACAGGGAACTATGGCTACACCTTC CASSGHTTGNYGYTF TRBJ1-2 TRBV6-4 NA NA
TGTGCCATCAGGTCTAGCGGGGGGTGGAATGAGCAGTTCTTC CAIRSSGGWNEQFF TRBJ2-1 TRBV10-3 TRBD2 NA
TGTGCCAGCTCACCCTCTGAGGACTACGAGCAGTACTTC CASSPSEDYEQYF TRBJ2-7 TRBV18 NA NA
TGTGCCAGCAGTTGGGACGGCCCCGGTCCCCAGCATTTT CASSWDGPGPQHF TRBJ1-5 TRBV28 NA NA
TGCAGCGGCCGACAGGGGTCTGATACGCAGTATTTT CSGRQGSDTQYF TRBJ2-3 TRBV29-1 TRBD1 NA
TGTGCCAGCAGCCAAAGTCTGGGACTAGCGGGGTTTGAGCAGTACTTC CASSQSLGLAGFEQYF TRBJ2-7 TRBV4-2 TRBD2 NA
TGTGCCAGCAGCTCGGGAGCGACTAATGAAAAACTGTTTTTT CASSSGATNEKLFF TRBJ1-4 TRBV13 NA NA
TGTGCCAGCACCCCGGACAGGGTCTATACACCCCTCCACTTT CASTPDRVYTPLHF TRBJ1-6 TRBV6-5 TRBD1 NA
TGTGCCACCAGAAGAGACAGGGGCGGCTACGAGCAGTACTTC CATRRDRGGYEQYF TRBJ2-7 TRBV15 TRBD1 NA
TGTGCCAGCAGCCTCCGGGACCCTCGTGTAGGTTCACCCCTCCACTTT CASSLRDPRVGSPLHF TRBJ1-6 TRBV27 NA few
TGTGCCAGCAGCTCCCCCCACGGGACAGCCAGGGACAATGAGCAGTTCTTC CASSSPHGTARDNEQFF TRBJ2-1 TRBV7-6 TRBD1 NA
TGTGCCAGCAGTGAATTCTCCGGCTCCTACAATGAGCAGTTCTTC CASSEFSGSYNEQFF TRBJ2-1 TRBV2 NA NA
TGTGCCAGCAAACCGGGACACCGAAACTACAATGAGCAGTTCTTC CASKPGHRNYNEQFF TRBJ2-1 TRBV6-5 NA NA
TGTGCCAGCAGCAAAGGTGGACTATTTAGGGTCCGCGAGCAGTACTTC CASSKGGLFRVREQYF TRBJ2-7 TRBV21-1 NA NA
TGTGCCAGCAGCTTAGTACAGGCCAGTAACACTGAAGCTTTCTTT CASSLVQASNTEAFF TRBJ1-1 TRBV7-2 NA NA
TGTGCCAGTCGGCGGGAGATGCGGGACGAGCAGTTCTTC CASRREMRDEQFF TRBJ2-1 TRBV19 TRBD2 NA
TGTGCCAGCAGCCAAGCTAGCGGGACCTCTCAAGTAGAGCAGTTCTTC CASSQASGTSQVEQFF TRBJ2-1 TRBV4-2 TRBD2 NA
TGTGCCAGCAGTTTGGACAGGGACCAAGAGACCCAGTACTTC CASSLDRDQETQYF TRBJ2-5 TRBV27 TRBD1 NA
TGTGCCACCAGCAGAGCAACCGACGATGAGCAGTTCTTC CATSRATDDEQFF TRBJ2-1 TRBV15 NA NA
TGTGCCAGCAGTTCGGGAAGGGCTATTCCCGCCGGGGAGCTGTTTTTT CASSSGRAIPAGELFF TRBJ2-2 TRBV6-5 NA NA
TGTGCCAGTAGCCGCGCGGGGGCCCTCACAGATACGCAGTATTTT CASSRAGALTDTQYF TRBJ2-3 TRBV19 NA NA
TGTGCCAGCACAGGGACGAACACCGGGGAGCTGTTTTTT CASTGTNTGELFF TRBJ2-2 TRBV12-3/TRBV12-4 NA NA
TGTGCCAGCAAGGAGGCGGGGCACTACGAGCAGTACTTC CASKEAGHYEQYF TRBJ2-7 TRBV6-5 NA NA
TGTGCCAGCAGCCAAGAACTTTTGGGCACAGATACGCAGTATTTT CASSQELLGTDTQYF TRBJ2-3 TRBV4-2 NA NA
TGCGCCAGCAGTGATCCCGGAGTAGGCAATCAGCCCCAGCATTTT CASSDPGVGNQPQHF TRBJ1-5 TRBV10-2 NA NA
TGTGCCAGCTCACCGTTGGAGACCACTGAAGCTTTCTTT CASSPLETTEAFF TRBJ1-1 TRBV18 NA once
TGTGCCAGCAGTTTACCAGGGTTTGAAGCTTTCTTT CASSLPGFEAFF TRBJ1-1 TRBV28 NA NA
TGTGCCAGCAGCTTAGTCGGCGGGGGGGCCTACAATGAGCAGTTCTTC CASSLVGGGAYNEQFF TRBJ2-1 TRBV7-2 TRBD2 NA
TGTGCCAGCAGGCCACAGGGGAGCAATCAGCCCCAGCATTTT CASRPQGSNQPQHF TRBJ1-5 TRBV6-5 TRBD1 NA
TGTGCCAGCAGCCCCCGGGCCGGGGAGCTGTTTTTT CASSPRAGELFF TRBJ2-2 TRBV3-1/TRBV3-2 NA NA
TGTGCCAGCAGCCCCGCGGAGCAGGGGAGGACTGAAGCTTTCTTT CASSPAEQGRTEAFF TRBJ1-1 TRBV3-1/TRBV3-2 NA few
TGTGCCAGCAGGAGGACAGGGCCCAGCTCCTACGAGCAGTACTTC CASRRTGPSSYEQYF TRBJ2-7 TRBV25-1 TRBD1 NA
TGTGCCAGCAGTTACCAGGGTCTGGGGGAGACCCAGTACTTC CASSYQGLGETQYF TRBJ2-5 TRBV6-2/TRBV6-3 NA NA
TGTGCCAGCAGCCTTCGGGAGGGGCATGGCTACACCTTC CASSLREGHGYTF TRBJ1-2 TRBV6-5 NA NA
TGTGCCAGCAGCGTAGCCGGGACAGGGGGGGAAAAACTGTTTTTT CASSVAGTGGEKLFF TRBJ1-4 TRBV9 TRBD1 NA
TGCAGCGCAGCAGGACAGGGGGGTGAAAAACTGTTTTTT CSAAGQGGEKLFF TRBJ1-4 TRBV29-1 TRBD1 NA
TGTGCCAGCAGTGAATTAAGTGGCGGTACCTACGAGCAGTACTTC CASSELSGGTYEQYF TRBJ2-7 TRBV2 NA NA
TGTGCCAGCAGTGGGGAAGTTGGTCAGCCCCAGCATTTT CASSGEVGQPQHF TRBJ1-5 TRBV6-4 NA NA
TGTGCCAGCAGCTCAACACAGGGAACGGGCTACACCTTC CASSSTQGTGYTF TRBJ1-2 TRBV5-5 NA NA
TGTGCCAGCAGCTTACATATGGGGAGCACTGAAGCTTTCTTT CASSLHMGSTEAFF TRBJ1-1 TRBV7-9 NA NA
TGCAGTGCTGGAGACGGATACGAGCAGTACTTC CSAGDGYEQYF TRBJ2-7 TRBV20-1 NA NA
TGTGCCAGCAGCCAAGATTCTGCAGGATGGAATTCACCCCTCCACTTT CASSQDSAGWNSPLHF TRBJ1-6 TRBV3-1/TRBV3-2 NA NA
TGTGCCAGTAGTCCTCACAGCCTCTCCTACGAGCAGTACTTC CASSPHSLSYEQYF TRBJ2-7 TRBV19 NA NA